Detailed here is one T cell receptor (beta chain). The sample is drawn from a study of shared clonotypes between healthy human individuals. Cells designated naive CD8 were CD45RO-negative and were positively selected for CCR7, with terminally differentiated effector memory CD45RA+ cells excluded. The study enrolled healthy HIV-negative adults without recent acute infections or vaccinations as donors. Germline CDR1 is SGHTA and CDR2 is FQGNSA. The V and J ends lost 3 bases and 2 bases respectively, with 17 bases between them. The CDR3 consists of 16 residues. Clones were read by immunoSEQ multiplex PCR, and TCRdb kept only the in-frame ones, dropping some. Among some 2 million clones listed, about 94% were seen once.

The sequencing input was naive CD8+ T cells sorted from blood. The receptor was derived from a man between 18 and 29 years old in good health. The chain joins TRBV7-2 to TRBJ2-7; perhaps TRBD1 as D (6 bases). The CDR3 nucleotides are TGTGCCAGCAGCTTGCTTCCCGGACAGACCCCCTACGAGCAGTACTTC. This sequence encodes CASSLLPGQTPYEQYF.